The entry below describes one TCR beta chain. The antigen is unknown. Trimming left V 1 base short and J 4 bases short, with 2 bases between. The CDR3 is 11 residues long. Per the germline V gene, CDR1 is SGHAT and CDR2 is FQNNGV. The data stem from a study of T cells in localized non-small cell lung cancer. Study outcomes and limitations: Adjacent uninvolved lung tissue had the highest T cell clonality, exceeding tumor. Overall survival was longer when the density of T cells in the blood was higher.

Repertoires were generated with immunoSEQ multiplex PCR, while TCRdb's copy carries only in-frame clones and drops some. The table lists around 130,000 clones, around 89% of them singletons. This specimen was peripheral blood, taken before any cancer treatment. The V and J genes are TRBV11-2 and TRBJ2-7; D gene ambiguous. The source of this sequence is a female donor of 60 years or more with stage I lung adenocarcinoma. The CDR3 protein is CASSLAYEQYF. CDR3 nucleotides: TGTGCCAGCAGCTTAGCGTACGAGCAGTACTTC.